Listed here are 27 T cell receptor beta chains from one sample, sequenced in a study of Ad26.COV2.S vaccination and SARS-CoV-2 variants. Treatment indicated: about 20 received Ad26.COV2.S at low or high dose, single or two shots; about 5 received placebo; per-sample allocation not given. Sampling was performed 63 days after the first vaccine or placebo injection. The method was immunoSEQ multiplex PCR; TCRdb's version includes in-frame clones alone and lacks a portion of them. The sample yields hundreds of thousands of clones, approximately 92% seen once. The sample was peripheral blood, taken in a trial of Ad26.COV2.S vaccine versus placebo. The receptors here all came from a person between 18 and 65 years old who received the Ad26.COV2.S COVID-19 vaccine or a placebo.

The chain is built from TRBV6-2 or TRBV6-3 and TRBJ2-7; D could derive from TRBD1 or TRBD2 (5 bases each). Germline V gene sequence: CDR1 MNHEY, CDR2 SVGEGT. Trimming left V 2 bases short and J 0 bases short, with 20 bases between. CDR3 size: 18 residues. This CDR3 reads CASSYQHGDPKSSYEQYF. The DNA of the CDR3 is TGTGCCAGCAGTTACCAACACGGGGACCCTAAGAGCTCCTACGAGCAGTACTTC.

The J gene is TRBJ2-7, the V gene TRBV2, with D tentatively TRBD2 (6 bases). CDR1 is SNHLY, CDR2 FYNNEI, per germline. Trimming took off 5 bases at V and 6 bases at J, with 17 bases between the two ends. The CDR3 is 14 residues long. The DNA of the CDR3 is TGTGCCAGCAGTAGGTTAGCGGTAGAACGCGAGCAGTACTTC. Its protein product is CASSRLAVEREQYF.

This rearrangement joins TRBV12-3 or TRBV12-4 to TRBJ2-1; D call uncertain. Between the trimmed V and J ends, which lost 0 bases and 7 bases, there was a span of 7 bases. This CDR3 has 13 residues. The CDR3 protein is CASSLAVNNEQFF. The CDR3 region has the DNA TGTGCCAGCAGTTTAGCAGTGAATAATGAGCAGTTCTTC.

This clone showed up just a few times. This chain connects TRBV7-9 to TRBJ2-7; 8 bases align to TRBD1. CDR1 and CDR2 from the germline V gene are SEHNR and FQNEAQ (reference sequence). This CDR3 comprises 16 residues. V shed 1 base and J 7 bases; nucleotides not matched to a gene: 12. CDR3: CASSLEGGAGGKEQYF. CDR3 sequence (DNA): TGTGCCAGCAGCTTAGAAGGCGGTGCAGGGGGCAAAGAGCAGTACTTC.

The gene calls are TRBV5-6 and TRBJ1-1; no clear D gene. CDR1 and CDR2 from the germline V gene are SGHDT and YYEEEE. CDR3 length: 15 residues. V dropped 1 base and J dropped 7 bases, with 17 bases sitting between them. Here the CDR3 DNA reads TGTGCCAGCAGCTTGAGGTTGGGGATTGCTCGTGAAGCTTTCTTT. It translates to CASSLRLGIAREAFF.

This chain links TRBV3-1 (or the pseudogene TRBV3-2) with TRBJ2-5, with TRBD2 matching 12 bases. The CDR3 spans 17 residues. Germline V gene sequence: CDR1 LGHDT, CDR2 YNNKEL (reference sequence). The ends lost 5 bases at V and 7 bases at J; junction bases unmatched: 14. CDR3 bases: TGTGCCAGCAGCGCCCGACTAGCGGGAGCCCCGCCTGGGACCCAGTACTTC. It translates to CASSARLAGAPPGTQYF.

The chain couples TRBV30 to TRBJ2-1; no definite D call. V was trimmed by 0 bases and J by 10 bases, leaving 10 bases between them. Germline assignment: CDR1 GTSNPN and CDR2 SVGIG (reference sequence). This CDR3 comprises 12 residues. The CDR3, as DNA: TGTGCCTGGAGTGTAGCCCAATGGGAGCAGTTCTTC. Translation: CAWSVAQWEQFF.

V and J are TRBV7-8 and TRBJ2-1; no clear D. The CDR3 is made up of 13 amino acids. From germline, CDR1 is SGHVS and CDR2 FQNEAQ. V was clipped by 1 base and J by 10 bases, with 11 bases between them. The chain's CDR3 is CASSLGSWREQFF. As DNA, the CDR3 is TGTGCCAGCAGCTTAGGTTCATGGCGGGAGCAGTTCTTC.

The gene calls are TRBV7-9 and TRBJ1-4; D is possibly TRBD1 (5 bases). The CDR3 has 13 amino acids. Trimming shortened V by 1 base and J by 12 bases, and 12 bases separated the two germline ends. The germline V gene encodes CDR1 SEHNR and CDR2 FQNEAQ (reference sequence). The CDR3 nucleotides read TGTGCCAGCAGCTTAGGACAGTGGGAAGAACTGTTTTTT. Its translation: CASSLGQWEELFF.

The rearrangement uses TRBV2 and TRBJ2-7, with D perhaps TRBD1 (5 bases). This CDR3 is 11 amino acids long. The germline V gene encodes CDR1 SNHLY and CDR2 FYNNEI. V was trimmed by 5 bases and J by 6 bases, leaving 8 bases between them. The chain's CDR3 is CASSPGIEQYF. The CDR3 DNA reads as TGTGCCAGCAGTCCAGGGATCGAGCAGTACTTC.

This clone was observed a single time. V and J are TRBV7-9 and TRBJ1-1; 7 bases are a match to TRBD1. Losses at the gene ends were 8 bases for V and 5 bases for J; bases not matched to a gene: 8. The CDR3 runs to 13 residues. In germline, CDR1 is SEHNR, CDR2 FQNEAQ (reference sequence). CDR3 in amino acids: CASREGARTEAFF. The CDR3 DNA reads as TGTGCCAGCCGCGAGGGGGCGAGGACTGAAGCTTTCTTT.

V gene TRBV15 combines with J gene TRBJ2-1; D unresolved. CDR1 LNHNV and CDR2 YYDKDF come from the germline V gene (reference sequence). The CDR3 consists of 15 residues. V lost 0 bases to trimming and J lost 3 bases, with 9 bases between them. CDR3 sequence: CATSRDRVGYNEQFF. The CDR3 nucleotides read TGTGCCACCAGCAGAGATCGTGTAGGCTACAATGAGCAGTTCTTC.

The chain links TRBV7-9 to TRBJ2-2; perhaps TRBD1 as D (6 bases). The ends were cut back, 5 bases at V and 6 bases at J, with 13 bases in the middle. The CDR3 totals 14 residues. The germline V gene has CDR1 SEHNR and CDR2 FQNEAQ (reference sequence). The CDR3 sequence is CASSPLDSPGELFF. For the CDR3, the DNA is TGTGCCAGCAGCCCGCTGGACAGTCCCGGGGAGCTGTTTTTT.

This chain joins TRBV29-1 and TRBJ2-1, with 9 nucleotides matching TRBD2. CDR3 length equals 12 residues. V trimming: 3 bases; J trimming: 7 bases; junction bases outside the gene matches: 1. Germline V CDR1 and CDR2: SQVTM, ANQGSEA. In DNA form, the CDR3 reads TGCAGCGTTGACCTAGCGGGAAATGAGCAGTTCTTC. Translated: CSVDLAGNEQFF.

The chain uses TRBV6-2 or TRBV6-3 and TRBJ2-7; 8 bases agree with TRBD2. This CDR3 has 16 amino acids. The V and J ends lost 0 bases and 3 bases, in that order; junction bases with no gene match: 7. Germline V gives CDR1 MNHEY, CDR2 SVGEGT. The CDR3 region has the DNA TGTGCCAGCAGTTACTCGATAGTTGGGACTAGCTACGAGCAGTACTTC. It codes for CASSYSIVGTSYEQYF.

The chain is built from TRBV20-1 and TRBJ2-3; TRBD2 matches at 7 bases. Per the germline V gene, CDR1 is DFQATT and CDR2 is SNEGSKA (reference sequence). CDR3 length equals 15 residues. Unmatched junction bases numbered 9, after V lost 3 bases and J lost 3 bases. This CDR3 is CSASSSGAATDTQYF. Here the CDR3 DNA reads TGCAGTGCTAGTTCCAGCGGGGCCGCGACAGATACGCAGTATTTT.

The chain is built from TRBV19 and TRBJ2-3, with TRBD2 matching 7 bases. V dropped 4 bases and J dropped 5; count of bases not matched to a gene: 15. The V gene's germline CDR1 is LNHDA and CDR2 SQIVND (reference sequence). The CDR3 is 17 residues long. The CDR3 sequence is CASSSRRLAEVRDTQYF. Written as DNA, the CDR3 is TGTGCCAGTAGTAGCCGGAGGCTAGCGGAGGTGAGAGATACGCAGTATTTT.

The J gene is TRBJ1-2, the V gene TRBV6-2 or TRBV6-3, with D hard to call. V was trimmed by 6 bases and J by 8 bases, leaving 13 bases between them. Germline V gene lookup returns CDR1 MNHEY and CDR2 SVGEGT. The CDR3 contains 12 residues. This chain's CDR3 is CASSLFLRGYTF. The CDR3 DNA follows: TGTGCCAGCAGCCTCTTTCTGCGGGGCTACACCTTC.

The chain has TRBV18 and TRBJ2-5; the D call may be TRBD1 or TRBD2 (5 bases each). Germline V lookup: CDR1 KGHSH, CDR2 LQKENI. This CDR3 is built from 15 residues. Trimming took 6 bases from V and 2 from J, leaving 16 bases between them. The CDR3 protein is CASSPRIGAQETQYF. The CDR3 bases are TGTGCCAGCTCCCCAAGGATCGGGGCTCAAGAGACCCAGTACTTC.

This chain connects TRBV27 to TRBJ1-6; 7 bases align to TRBD1. The CDR3 consists of 16 residues. Per germline, CDR1 MNHEY and CDR2 SMNVEV (reference sequence). Trimming cost V 6 bases and J 7 bases; bases outside gene matches: 12. Written as DNA, the CDR3 is TGTGCCAGCAGCGTTCGGGCGACAGGGATAAATTCACCCCTCCACTTT. It specifies CASSVRATGINSPLHF.

This clone has only a few counts. The chain recombines TRBV6-2 or TRBV6-3 with TRBJ2-2, with 8 bases identical to TRBD2. Germline-derived CDR1 and CDR2 are MNHEY and SVGEGT. V trimming: 2 bases; J trimming: 7 bases; junction bases outside the gene matches: 15. The CDR3 runs 18 residues. The CDR3 coding sequence is TGTGCCAGCAGTTACCCCCGTTTGAGCGGGAGAGAAGGCGGGGAGCTGTTTTTT. Residues: CASSYPRLSGREGGELFF.

The CDR3 is CASSLGLVTYEQYF. In DNA, the CDR3 is TGCGCCAGCAGCTTGGGACTAGTTACCTACGAGCAGTACTTC. V and J are TRBV5-1 and TRBJ2-7; perhaps TRBD2 as D (6 bases). Germline values: CDR1 SGHRS, CDR2 YFSETQ. Trimming pared 0 bases from V and 2 bases from J, leaving 9 bases between. CDR3 length: 14 amino acids.

The chain joins TRBV6-5 to TRBJ1-1; D is unresolved. V was shortened by 4 bases and J by 0 bases, with 9 bases between the two germline ends. This CDR3 contains 14 residues. Germline loops: CDR1 MNHEY, CDR2 SVGAGI. CDR3 in amino acids: CASSLGLMNTEAFF. The CDR3 region has the DNA TGTGCCAGCAGTTTGGGCCTGATGAACACTGAAGCTTTCTTT.

The CDR3 loop is CASSLDRGRQPQHF. As DNA, the CDR3 is TGTGCCAGCAGTCTCGACAGGGGAAGGCAGCCCCAGCATTTT. The chain recombines TRBV6-5 with TRBJ1-5; 8 nucleotides agree with TRBD1. Losses at the gene ends were 5 bases for V and 7 bases for J; bases not matched to a gene: 7. CDR1 is MNHEY, CDR2 SVGAGI, per germline. There are 14 residues in the CDR3.

The J gene is TRBJ2-7, the V gene TRBV5-5; D is ambiguous. This CDR3 spans 14 amino acids. Trimming stripped 0 bases from V and 0 bases from J, with 7 bases between. CDR1 is SGHKS and CDR2 is YYEKEE in the germline V gene (reference sequence). The CDR3 sequence: CASSLVGGSYEQYF. Here the CDR3 DNA reads TGTGCCAGCAGCTTGGTAGGCGGCTCCTACGAGCAGTACTTC.

This chain links TRBV6-2 or TRBV6-3 with TRBJ2-2; either TRBD1 or TRBD2 may fit D (5 bases each). Per germline, CDR1 MNHEY and CDR2 SVGEGT. The ends were cut back, 0 bases at V and 1 base at J, with 12 bases in the middle. CDR3 size: 17 residues. The CDR3 reads CASSYSMGTMNTGELFF. The DNA for the CDR3 is TGTGCCAGCAGTTACTCGATGGGGACGATGAACACCGGGGAGCTGTTTTTT.

The genes are TRBV7-2 and TRBJ1-2, with D unclear. The V gene's germline CDR1 is SGHTA and CDR2 FQGNSA. The CDR3 runs to 13 residues. The ends were cut back, 5 bases at V and 8 bases at J, with 15 bases in the middle. The CDR3 here is CASSGFRETGYTF. The CDR3 DNA follows: TGTGCCAGCAGCGGATTCCGGGAGACAGGCTACACCTTC.